One and the same sample provided the 9 T cell receptor beta chains below, sequenced in a study of blood T cells in healthy people across ages. Together with a sample-barcoded 5' primer, a J-beta primer mix was included in a second PCR lasting roughly 6 to 12 cycles. MiXCR, applied by TCRdb to the 5' RACE reads, yields one record per CDR3 protein. Of roughly 1.6 million distinct CDR3 sequences listed, approximately 32% are singletons. Sequencing was done on a sample of blood. The origin of the receptors is a woman under 40 in good health.

This clonotype occurred many times. CDR3 nucleotides: TGTGCCAGCAGTTTAGGGTCCCCGGACGAGCAGTACTTC. Its protein product is CASSLGSPDEQYF. The chain joins TRBV12-3 or TRBV12-4 to TRBJ2-7, with D uncertain. The CDR3 covers 13 residues. V was cut by 1 base and J by 5 bases, with 9 bases left in between.

This clonotype was seen a single time. V gene TRBV20-1 combines with J gene TRBJ2-3, with 16 bases fitting TRBD2. The germline V gene encodes CDR1 DFQATT and CDR2 SNEGSKA (reference sequence). This CDR3 is built from 15 residues. With 7 bases clipped from V and 8 bases from J, the junction kept 9 bases outside the gene matches. CDR3 protein: CSGSGTSGGAGTQYF. DNA of the CDR3: TGCAGTGGATCCGGGACTAGCGGGGGGGCCGGTACGCAGTATTTT.

This clonotype was seen once. This rearrangement joins TRBV7-8 to TRBJ2-5, with a possible D match to TRBD1 (5 bases). Trimming removed 7 bases at V and 2 bases at J, with 20 bases between. The CDR3 runs to 16 residues. Per germline, CDR1 SGHVS and CDR2 FQNEAQ. The CDR3 region has the DNA TGTGCCAGCAAACAGACAGCGCGGTTTGTACAAGAGACCCAGTACTTC. This translates into CASKQTARFVQETQYF.

This clonotype was counted between two and nine times. The chain is built from TRBV28 and TRBJ2-7; tentatively, D is TRBD2 (6 bases). The germline V and J ends were trimmed by 7 bases and 3 bases, with 19 bases remaining between them. The germline gives CDR1 MDHEN, CDR2 SYDVKM. The CDR3 spans 15 residues. For the CDR3, the DNA is TGTGCCAGCAAGCCCCCGGGGACTTTTGTCTACGAGCAGTACTTC. This translates into CASKPPGTFVYEQYF.

This clonotype was recorded at least ten times. A read error may account for a junction end that differs from germline. This rearrangement joins TRBV4-1 to TRBJ2-5; no clear D gene. The CDR3 is 14 residues long. Germline V gene sequence: CDR1 MGHRA, CDR2 YSYEKL. This CDR3 reads CASSQGLPQETQYF. The CDR3 DNA follows: TGTGCCAGCAGCCAAGGCCTTCCTCAAGAGACCCAGTACTTC.

This clonotype showed up many times. A much larger clone lies a single base off, so this may be a read error. The chain couples TRBV7-6 to TRBJ2-6; 9 bases agree with TRBD1. Germline lookup yields CDR1 SGHVS and CDR2 FNYEAQ. This CDR3 region has 15 residues. The CDR3 DNA reads as TGTGCCAGCAGCCTACAGGGGGCTGGGGCCAACGTCCGGACTTTC. Translation: CASSLQGAGANVRTF.

The J gene is TRBJ1-2, the V gene TRBV4-2; 9 bases match TRBD1. V trimming: 1 base; J trimming: 0 bases; junction bases outside the gene matches: 3. CDR1 and CDR2 (germline): LGHNA, YNFKEQ. The CDR3 sequence is 16 residues long. CDR3 sequence reads: CASSQVGTGTNYGYTF. CDR3 coding DNA: TGTGCCAGCAGCCAAGTCGGGACAGGGACTAACTATGGCTACACCTTC.

Written as DNA, the CDR3 is TGTGCCAGCAGCCAAAAGGTTTCGGGACTAGCGGACTCCTACAATGAGCAGTTCTTC. Translated: CASSQKVSGLADSYNEQFF. V gene TRBV3-1 combines with J gene TRBJ2-1; 11 bases line up with TRBD2. Per germline, CDR1 LGHDT and CDR2 YNNKEL (reference sequence). The ends lost 2 bases at V and 0 bases at J; junction bases unmatched: 9. The CDR3 sequence is 19 residues long.

The chain couples TRBV12-3 or TRBV12-4 to TRBJ1-6; D remains ambiguous. V dropped 3 bases and J dropped 9 bases, with 12 bases sitting between them. The CDR3 is 14 residues long. Here the CDR3 DNA reads TGTGCCAGCAGTTTTAGTGGCGGCGCTTCACCCCTCCACTTT. It codes for CASSFSGGASPLHF.